This is a list of T cell receptor beta chains from one sample in a study of T-cell reconstitution after alpha-beta-depleted transplantation in children. TCRdb fed the PCR reads into MiXCR, producing one record per CDR3 protein. This table has 610,000 or so distinct CDR3 sequences, over 25% appearing once. Sequencing used PBMCs, obtained before TCRalphabeta/CD19-depleted stem cell transplant. The receptors were gathered from a boy younger than two with Wiskott-Aldrich syndrome, due to receive a stem cell transplant. Both conserved end residues are part of each CDR3. Each record gives: D gene, J gene, clone size, V gene, CDR3 protein, CDR3 DNA. The D gene is left open where the match is weak. Expanded clones get a size class; other rows say once, few or many, or leave the size out.

-	TRBJ1-2	few	TRBV5-1	CASSSEGPSGGYTF	TGCGCCAGCAGCTCTGAGGGACCGTCTGGTGGCTACACCTTC
-	TRBJ2-3	-	TRBV5-1	CASSPGLEMSTDTQYF	TGCGCCAGCAGCCCGGGACTCGAGATGAGCACAGATACGCAGTATTTT
TRBD2	TRBJ2-2	-	TRBV2	CASSSGTSPGELFF	TGTGCCAGCAGTTCCGGGACTAGCCCCGGGGAGCTGTTTTTT
TRBD2	TRBJ2-2	-	TRBV12-3/TRBV12-4	CASSHTSERTGELFF	TGTGCCAGCAGCCATACTAGCGAACGGACCGGGGAGCTGTTTTTT
-	TRBJ2-2	-	TRBV2	CASRTGTTNTGELFF	TGTGCCAGCAGAACCGGGACAACGAACACCGGGGAGCTGTTTTTT
TRBD2	TRBJ2-1	few	TRBV5-1	CASSRGTSGTHEQFF	TGCGCCAGCAGCCGAGGGACTAGCGGGACCCATGAGCAGTTCTTC
-	TRBJ2-7	-	TRBV10-3	CAISVWGDYEQYF	TGTGCCATCAGTGTATGGGGGGACTACGAGCAGTACTTC
-	TRBJ1-2	few	TRBV5-6	CASSLSGGLGYGYTF	TGTGCCAGCAGCTTGTCGGGGGGCCTAGGCTATGGCTACACCTTC
TRBD2	TRBJ2-1	-	TRBV5-1	CASSRTGTSGYNEQFF	TGCGCCAGCAGTCGTACCGGGACTAGCGGTTACAATGAGCAGTTCTTC
-	TRBJ2-3	many	TRBV6-5	CASSLSPDTQYF	TGTGCCAGCAGTTTATCTCCAGATACGCAGTATTTT
-	TRBJ2-3	few	TRBV10-3	CAISRSGSTDTQYF	TGTGCCATCAGTCGGTCCGGGTCCACAGATACGCAGTATTTT
TRBD1	TRBJ2-3	-	TRBV6-1	CASSPGTGGRSDTQYF	TGTGCCAGCAGCCCCGGGACAGGGGGTAGATCGGATACGCAGTATTTT
-	TRBJ1-5	few	TRBV5-5	CASSLSSGVNQPQHF	TGTGCCAGCAGCTTGTCTTCCGGGGTTAATCAGCCCCAGCATTTT
-	TRBJ2-1	few	TRBV5-1	CASSGTPGYNEQFF	TGCGCCAGCTCCGGGACCCCGGGTTACAATGAGCAGTTCTTC
-	TRBJ2-5	-	TRBV18	CASSPIRETQYF	TGTGCCAGCTCACCTATCCGGGAGACCCAGTACTTC
TRBD2	TRBJ2-1	-	TRBV20-1	CSAHFVGGRVGEQFF	TGCAGTGCCCACTTTGTTGGTGGGAGGGTCGGTGAGCAGTTCTTC
-	TRBJ2-3	few	TRBV29-1	CSVVRGRTDTQYF	TGCAGCGTGGTCAGGGGCCGCACAGATACGCAGTATTTT
TRBD1	TRBJ1-2	-	TRBV6-1	CASSEVGTGGEDTF	TGTGCCAGCAGTGAAGTCGGTACAGGGGGGGAGGACACCTTC
TRBD2	TRBJ2-4	few	TRBV5-1	CASSPGTSGFMAKNIQYF	TGCGCCAGCAGCCCCGGGACTAGTGGGTTTATGGCCAAAAACATTCAGTACTTC
TRBD2	TRBJ2-7	-	TRBV20-1	CSASRLAGSYEQYF	TGCAGTGCTAGTAGACTAGCGGGGTCCTACGAGCAGTACTTC